The sequence of this T cell receptor beta chain was determined in a study of shared clonotypes between healthy human individuals. As for the study in general: Aged between 18 and 49, the donors were a couple of women and three men.

On this clone: Its antigen is not known.

Findings and caveats of the study: Naive subsets usually exceeded memory subsets in estimated richness.

CDR1 and CDR2 from the germline V gene are SGHVS and FQNEAQ. The CDR3 covers 17 residues. V was clipped by 5 bases and J by 0 bases; unmatched bases: 8. CD45RO-negative cells were positively selected for CCR7, leaving out terminally differentiated effector memory CD45RA+ cells. The donors, all of them Caucasian adults, lived in Nashville, Tennessee. Authors' analysis steps: Junction-only sequences produced by ImmunoSEQ had no quality scores, so filtering differed. Clones were sequenced by immunoSEQ multiplex PCR, and TCRdb holds only the in-frame ones, with some missing. Clone size and the V and J calls come from that table; the DNA yielded D and trimming. The sample holds 560,000 or so clones; about 95% are singletons and the top ten take 0.11%.

The specimen was naive CD8+ T cells sorted from blood. The receptor's source is a woman in her twenties or thirties in good health. The V and J genes are TRBV7-8 and TRBJ2-1; 9 nucleotides match TRBD2. The CDR3, as DNA: TGTGCCAGCAGCCCGACTAGCGGAAGTAACTCCTACAATGAGCAGTTCTTC. Amino acid sequence: CASSPTSGSNSYNEQFF.